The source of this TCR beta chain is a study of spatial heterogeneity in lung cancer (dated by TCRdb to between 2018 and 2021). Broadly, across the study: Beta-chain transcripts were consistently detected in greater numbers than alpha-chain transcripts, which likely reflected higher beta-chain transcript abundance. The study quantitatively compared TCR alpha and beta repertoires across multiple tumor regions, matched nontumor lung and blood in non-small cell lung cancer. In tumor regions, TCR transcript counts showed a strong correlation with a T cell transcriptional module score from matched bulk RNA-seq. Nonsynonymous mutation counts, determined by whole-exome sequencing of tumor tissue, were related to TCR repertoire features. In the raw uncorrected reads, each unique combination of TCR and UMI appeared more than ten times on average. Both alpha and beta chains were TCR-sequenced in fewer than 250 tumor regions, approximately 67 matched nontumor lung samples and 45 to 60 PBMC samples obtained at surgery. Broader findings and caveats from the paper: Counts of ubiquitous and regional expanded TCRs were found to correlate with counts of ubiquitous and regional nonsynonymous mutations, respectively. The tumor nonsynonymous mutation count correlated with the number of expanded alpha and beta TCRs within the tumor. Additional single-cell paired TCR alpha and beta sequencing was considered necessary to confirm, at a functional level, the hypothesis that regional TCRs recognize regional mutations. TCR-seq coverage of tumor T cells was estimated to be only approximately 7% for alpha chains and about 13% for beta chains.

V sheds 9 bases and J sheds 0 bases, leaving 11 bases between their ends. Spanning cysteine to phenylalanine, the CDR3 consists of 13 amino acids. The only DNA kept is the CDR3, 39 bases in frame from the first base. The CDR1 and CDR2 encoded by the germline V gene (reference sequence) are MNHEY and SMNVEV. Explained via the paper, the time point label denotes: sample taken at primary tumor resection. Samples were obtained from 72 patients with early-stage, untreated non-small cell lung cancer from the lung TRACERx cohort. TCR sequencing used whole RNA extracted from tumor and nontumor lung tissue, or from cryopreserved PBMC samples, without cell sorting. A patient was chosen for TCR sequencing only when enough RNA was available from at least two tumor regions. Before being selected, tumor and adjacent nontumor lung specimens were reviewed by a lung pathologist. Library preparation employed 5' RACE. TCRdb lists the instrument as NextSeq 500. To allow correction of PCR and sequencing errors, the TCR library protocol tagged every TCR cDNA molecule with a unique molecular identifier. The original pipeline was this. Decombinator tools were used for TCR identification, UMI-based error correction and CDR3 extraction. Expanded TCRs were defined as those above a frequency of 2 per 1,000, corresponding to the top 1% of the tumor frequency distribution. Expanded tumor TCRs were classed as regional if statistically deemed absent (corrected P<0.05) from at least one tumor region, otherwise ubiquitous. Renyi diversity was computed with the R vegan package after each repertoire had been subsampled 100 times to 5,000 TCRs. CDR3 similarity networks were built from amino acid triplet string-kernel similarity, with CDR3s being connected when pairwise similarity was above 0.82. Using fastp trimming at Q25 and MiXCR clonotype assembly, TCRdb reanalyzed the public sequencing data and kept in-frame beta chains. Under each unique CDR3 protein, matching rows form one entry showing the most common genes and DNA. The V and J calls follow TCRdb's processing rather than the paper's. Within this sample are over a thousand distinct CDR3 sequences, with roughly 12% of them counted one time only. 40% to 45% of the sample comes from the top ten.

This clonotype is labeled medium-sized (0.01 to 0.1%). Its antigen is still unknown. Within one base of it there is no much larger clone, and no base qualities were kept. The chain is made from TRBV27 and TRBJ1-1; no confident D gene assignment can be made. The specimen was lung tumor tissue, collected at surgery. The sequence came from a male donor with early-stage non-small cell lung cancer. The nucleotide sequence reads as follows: TGTGCCAGTCACCCCGCGCTGAACACTGAAGCTTTCTTT. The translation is CASHPALNTEAFF.